This T cell receptor beta chain was sequenced for a study of brain metastases from non-small cell lung cancer (dated by TCRdb to 2018 to 2020). Broadly, across the study: The study profiled the immune microenvironment of paired resected primary tumors and brain metastases taken from patients with non-small-cell lung cancer. The study at large found these results: T-cell clones appeared expanded in approximately 68% of brain metastases relative to the matched primary tumors. T-cell infiltration was lower in brain metastases than in primary tumors (P < 0.001). Paired brain metastases and primary tumors largely shared TCR repertoires, although T-cell densities in the metastases were sparse.

About this clone: This receptor's antigen is unknown. No base quality information exists; no much larger clone differs at one position.

Receptor libraries were prepared by the immunoSEQ multiplex PCR assay. Alongside a 770-gene immune expression panel, the team sequenced the T-cell receptor beta chain repertoire. TCRdb mirrors the immuneACCESS table, restricted to in-frame sequences. Some clones are absent from its copies; in checked studies, under half trace to an unresolved V gene, and the reason for the others is unknown. The sample includes 1,000 to 1,500 clones, with 90% observed a single time. The top ten clones comprise approximately 6% of the sample. The cohort was made up of some 42 patients with surgically resected non-small-cell lung cancer, each of whom had both a primary tumor specimen and a brain metastasis specimen. The tumor specimens used were formalin-fixed, paraffin-embedded tissues taken from archives. V loses 7 bases, J loses 3 bases, and the germline ends lie 11 bases apart. The CDR3 has 12 amino acids, counting the end cysteine and phenylalanine. The sequence is cut down to CDR3 DNA, 36 bases in frame from base 1. Via the germline V gene, CDR1 is SQVTM and CDR2 ANQGSEA.

This receptor was obtained from a donor at least 40 years old with non-small cell lung cancer. The rearrangement joined TRBV29-1 to TRBJ2-3; the D segment might be TRBD1 or TRBD2, since each matches 5 bases. The sequenced material came from primary lung tumor tissue. What the cell subset or site label conveys for this sample: primary lung tumor paired with brain metastasis. The base sequence is TGCAGCGGGGGGATCCAGACAGATACGCAGTATTTT. This yields the protein CSGGIQTDTQYF.